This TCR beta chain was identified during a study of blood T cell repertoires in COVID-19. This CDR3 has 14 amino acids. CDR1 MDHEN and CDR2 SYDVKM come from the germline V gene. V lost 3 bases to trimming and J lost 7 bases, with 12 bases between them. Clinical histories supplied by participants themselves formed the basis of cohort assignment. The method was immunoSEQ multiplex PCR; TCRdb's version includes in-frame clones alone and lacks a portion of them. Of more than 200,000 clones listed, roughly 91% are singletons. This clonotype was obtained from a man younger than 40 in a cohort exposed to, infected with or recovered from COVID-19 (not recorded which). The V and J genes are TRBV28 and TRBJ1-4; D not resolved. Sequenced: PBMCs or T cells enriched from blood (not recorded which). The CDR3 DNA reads TGTGCCAGCAGTTTCCCTAGGAGCGGTGAAAAACTGTTTTTT. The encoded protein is CASSFPRSGEKLFF.